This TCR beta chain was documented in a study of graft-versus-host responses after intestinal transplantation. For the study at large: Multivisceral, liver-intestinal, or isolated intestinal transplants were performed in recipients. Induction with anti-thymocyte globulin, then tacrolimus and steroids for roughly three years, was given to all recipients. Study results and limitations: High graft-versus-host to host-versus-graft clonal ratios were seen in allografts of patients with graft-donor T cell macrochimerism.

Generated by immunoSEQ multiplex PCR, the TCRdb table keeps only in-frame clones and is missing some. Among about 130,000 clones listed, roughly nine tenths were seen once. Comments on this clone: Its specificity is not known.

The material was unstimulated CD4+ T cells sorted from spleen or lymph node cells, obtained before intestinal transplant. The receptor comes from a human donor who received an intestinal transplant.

CDR3 bases: TGTGCCAGCAGCTGGGGACAGGGGACCCAGTACTTC. Its protein is CASSWGQGTQYF. This rearrangement joins TRBV5-6 to TRBJ2-5; TRBD1 aligns across 9 bases. The CDR3 is 12 amino acids. V lost 3 bases to trimming and J lost 7 bases; unmatched junction nucleotides: 1. The germline V gene has CDR1 SGHDT and CDR2 YYEEEE.